This T cell receptor (beta chain) was sequenced in a study of beta chain features in type 1 diabetes. Points from the study as a whole: There was no resolution here of whether HLA type influences TCRB rearrangement.

Concerning this clone itself: Its antigen is unknown.

Investigators reverse transcribed all isolated RNA, so they sequenced expressed TCRB transcripts. Clones were sequenced by immunoSEQ multiplex PCR, and TCRdb holds only the in-frame ones, with some missing. The sample lists 860,000 or so clones; about a sixth were seen once. CDR1 and CDR2 from the germline V gene are SNHLY and FYNNEI. The CDR3 consists of 15 residues. The V and J ends lost 4 bases and 0 bases respectively, with 10 bases between them. Via CD45RO/CCR7/CD25/CD127/CD95/CD27, cells of the CD4+ naive, central memory, regulatory and stem cell-like memory subsets were sorted. The TCR comes from a woman between 18 and 30 years old in good health. The V gene is TRBV2, the J gene TRBJ2-1; maybe TRBD2 (5 bases). Sequencing was done on a sample of naive CD4+ T cells from blood. The CDR3 protein is CASSVDGSSYNEQFF. CDR3 bases: TGTGCCAGCAGTGTGGATGGGAGCTCCTACAATGAGCAGTTCTTC. Supplemented by reference TRBV2 and TRBJ2-1, the full variable domain reads EPEVTQTPSHQVTQMGQEVILRCVPISNHLYFYWYRQILGQKVEFLVSFYNNEISEKSEIFDDQFSVERPDGSNFTLKIRSTKLEDSAMYFCASSVDGSSYNEQFFGPGTRLTVL.